Listed below are T cell receptor beta chains from one sample, sequenced in a study of blood T cells in healthy people across ages. From the 5' RACE reads, TCRdb called clonotypes with MiXCR, one entry per CDR3 protein. The sample contains about 640,000 distinct CDR3 sequences, roughly 58% of which appear only once. Specimen: blood. All receptors come from a man aged 60-69 years in good health. Each CDR3 is given with its conserved first and last residue. Each record gives: CDR3 DNA, CDR3 protein, V gene, J gene, D gene, clone size. D genes are given only for firm matches. Size is stated for part of the rows, as once, few or many counts, or as a class when the clone is expanded.

CDR3 DNA: TGTGCCAGCACAGGGGGCGAAGAGACCCAGTTCTTC; CDR3 protein: CASTGGEETQFF; V gene: TRBV7-9; J gene: TRBJ2-1; D gene: TRBD1; clone size: .
CDR3 DNA: TGCGCCAGCAGCTTGACAGGGGCTGCCGGGGACATTCAGTACTTC; CDR3 protein: CASSLTGAAGDIQYF; V gene: TRBV5-1; J gene: TRBJ2-4; D gene: TRBD1; clone size: once
CDR3 DNA: TGTGCCAGCAGCCAAGTCCAGGGTCTGGCTTATGGCTACACCTTC; CDR3 protein: CASSQVQGLAYGYTF; V gene: TRBV3-1; J gene: TRBJ1-2; D gene: .; clone size: .
CDR3 DNA: TGCAGTGCAAAGTGGACAGGGGGCACAGATACGCAGTATTTT; CDR3 protein: CSAKWTGGTDTQYF; V gene: TRBV20-1; J gene: TRBJ2-3; D gene: TRBD1; clone size: .
CDR3 DNA: TGTGCCATCAGTACGACAGATAGCAATAAGCCCCAGCATTTT; CDR3 protein: CAISTTDSNKPQHF; V gene: TRBV10-3; J gene: TRBJ1-5; D gene: .; clone size: .
CDR3 DNA: TGTGCCAGCAGCCTCAAAGGGGGGACAGGAGGCGGCTACACCTTC; CDR3 protein: CASSLKGGTGGGYTF; V gene: TRBV7-2; J gene: TRBJ1-2; D gene: TRBD1; clone size: .
CDR3 DNA: TGCAGTGCTAAGGACATCAAGGCTCCCCAGTACGAGCAGTACTTC; CDR3 protein: CSAKDIKAPQYEQYF; V gene: TRBV20-1; J gene: TRBJ2-7; D gene: .; clone size: .
CDR3 DNA: TGTGCCAGCAGTCCCGGGACAGCTATCACAGATACGCAGTATTTT; CDR3 protein: CASSPGTAITDTQYF; V gene: TRBV6-1; J gene: TRBJ2-3; D gene: TRBD1; clone size: few
CDR3 DNA: TGTGCCAGCAGCTGGAGGGGCAGACTGTTTTTT; CDR3 protein: CASSWRGRLFF; V gene: TRBV11-1; J gene: TRBJ1-4; D gene: .; clone size: .
CDR3 DNA: TGTGCCAGCAGTTTGACTAGCGGGAGAGCTAGCACAGATACGCAGTATTTT; CDR3 protein: CASSLTSGRASTDTQYF; V gene: TRBV12-3/TRBV12-4; J gene: TRBJ2-3; D gene: TRBD2; clone size: .
CDR3 DNA: TGTGCCAGCAGAGTAGCGGGGGGGCTAGGTGAGCAGTTCTTC; CDR3 protein: CASRVAGGLGEQFF; V gene: TRBV25-1; J gene: TRBJ2-1; D gene: TRBD2; clone size: few
CDR3 DNA: TGTGCCATCACCTCCAGCTCGGGGTGGCAGTTCTTC; CDR3 protein: CAITSSSGWQFF; V gene: TRBV10-3; J gene: TRBJ2-1; D gene: .; clone size: few
CDR3 DNA: TGTGCCAGCAGCTACACATCGAACACTGAAGCTTTCTTT; CDR3 protein: CASSYTSNTEAFF; V gene: TRBV14; J gene: TRBJ1-1; D gene: .; clone size: .
CDR3 DNA: TGTGCCAGCAGTTTATGGGTGGGGCCCGGGAGTTCACCCCTCCACTTT; CDR3 protein: CASSLWVGPGSSPLHF; V gene: TRBV28; J gene: TRBJ1-6; D gene: .; clone size: .
CDR3 DNA: TGTGCCAGCAGTGAACGGGGCCCCTATAATTCACCCCTCCACTTT; CDR3 protein: CASSERGPYNSPLHF; V gene: TRBV2; J gene: TRBJ1-6; D gene: .; clone size: few
CDR3 DNA: TGTGCCAGCAGCGCCCGGGACAGGGGAAACACCATATATTTT; CDR3 protein: CASSARDRGNTIYF; V gene: TRBV7-9; J gene: TRBJ1-3; D gene: TRBD1; clone size: once
CDR3 DNA: TGTGCCAGCAGTGTTTGGGGGGTCCCTACAGATACGCAGTATTTT; CDR3 protein: CASSVWGVPTDTQYF; V gene: TRBV2; J gene: TRBJ2-3; D gene: .; clone size: few
CDR3 DNA: TGTGCCAGCAGTGACCCGGGACAGGGAAACACTGAAGCTTTCTTT; CDR3 protein: CASSDPGQGNTEAFF; V gene: TRBV25-1; J gene: TRBJ1-1; D gene: TRBD1; clone size: .
CDR3 DNA: TGCAGTGCCCCCGGGGGGGGTAACTATGGCTACACCTTC; CDR3 protein: CSAPGGGNYGYTF; V gene: TRBV20-1; J gene: TRBJ1-2; D gene: .; clone size: .
CDR3 DNA: TGTGCCATAGAAACTCCGGGGGAGGCCAGGACCTATGGCTACACCTTC; CDR3 protein: CAIETPGEARTYGYTF; V gene: TRBV28; J gene: TRBJ1-2; D gene: .; clone size: .
CDR3 DNA: TGCAGTCTGCTATTGGGGAAGGAGCGGGGAGTCCAAGAGACCCAGTACTTC; CDR3 protein: CSLLLGKERGVQETQYF; V gene: TRBV20-1; J gene: TRBJ2-5; D gene: TRBD2; clone size: .
CDR3 DNA: TGTGCCAGCAGCCCGACATGGGGGAGCAATCAGCCCCAGCATTTT; CDR3 protein: CASSPTWGSNQPQHF; V gene: TRBV4-2; J gene: TRBJ1-5; D gene: .; clone size: .
CDR3 DNA: TGTGCCAGCAATCGACCAGGGAGGTACGAGCAGTACTTC; CDR3 protein: CASNRPGRYEQYF; V gene: TRBV6-1; J gene: TRBJ2-7; D gene: .; clone size: .
CDR3 DNA: TGTGCCAGCAGCCAAGATCTTGGAGGGACCCAGTACTTC; CDR3 protein: CASSQDLGGTQYF; V gene: TRBV14; J gene: TRBJ2-5; D gene: .; clone size: .
CDR3 DNA: TGTGCCAGCAGTGAATGGGGGACTAGATTAGCCAAAAACATTCAGTACTTC; CDR3 protein: CASSEWGTRLAKNIQYF; V gene: TRBV2; J gene: TRBJ2-4; D gene: TRBD2; clone size: .
CDR3 DNA: TGTGCCAGCAGCTTAGAGGGACAGGAGGCAGATACGCAGTATTTT; CDR3 protein: CASSLEGQEADTQYF; V gene: TRBV7-2; J gene: TRBJ2-3; D gene: TRBD1; clone size: few
CDR3 DNA: TGTGCCAGCAACCCTCCGGGGACACACAGCTATGGCTACACCTTC; CDR3 protein: CASNPPGTHSYGYTF; V gene: TRBV7-8; J gene: TRBJ1-2; D gene: .; clone size: .
CDR3 DNA: TGTGCCAGCAGCCAAGCTGGGACAGGGGTTCAGTACTTC; CDR3 protein: CASSQAGTGVQYF; V gene: TRBV14; J gene: TRBJ2-4; D gene: TRBD1; clone size: .
CDR3 DNA: TGTGCCAGCAGTTTGGACGGCACAGATACGCAGTATTTT; CDR3 protein: CASSLDGTDTQYF; V gene: TRBV6-5; J gene: TRBJ2-3; D gene: .; clone size: .
CDR3 DNA: TGTGCCAGCAGCCAAGGAAAGGGCTTGGAGACCCAGTACTTC; CDR3 protein: CASSQGKGLETQYF; V gene: TRBV4-2; J gene: TRBJ2-5; D gene: .; clone size: .
CDR3 DNA: TGTGCCAGCAGCGTAGGGGGAGCGGCGGGAGAGACCCAGTACTTC; CDR3 protein: CASSVGGAAGETQYF; V gene: TRBV9; J gene: TRBJ2-5; D gene: .; clone size: .
CDR3 DNA: TGTGCCAGCAGCCAAGGCTACCGGGGAGCGGGGGCCAACGTCCTGACTTTC; CDR3 protein: CASSQGYRGAGANVLTF; V gene: TRBV3-1; J gene: TRBJ2-6; D gene: .; clone size: .
CDR3 DNA: TGTGCCAGCAGTTTAGGGGGGGAGCAGAATCAGCCCCAGCATTTT; CDR3 protein: CASSLGGEQNQPQHF; V gene: TRBV28; J gene: TRBJ1-5; D gene: .; clone size: .
CDR3 DNA: TGCGCCAGCAGCCAAGCGGGCGAGTACAATGAGCAGTTCTTC; CDR3 protein: CASSQAGEYNEQFF; V gene: TRBV10-1; J gene: TRBJ2-1; D gene: .; clone size: .
CDR3 DNA: TGCAGTGCTAGGGGTCCCGGGGCTGCGTTAACAGATACGCAGTATTTT; CDR3 protein: CSARGPGAALTDTQYF; V gene: TRBV20-1; J gene: TRBJ2-3; D gene: .; clone size: once
CDR3 DNA: TGTGCCAGCAGCCAAGGGCCGGGGGGGAACACTGAAGCTTTCTTT; CDR3 protein: CASSQGPGGNTEAFF; V gene: TRBV3-1; J gene: TRBJ1-1; D gene: .; clone size: once
CDR3 DNA: TGTGCCAGCAGGCTGCTGGGGGGGTCTAACAATGAGCAGTTCTTC; CDR3 protein: CASRLLGGSNNEQFF; V gene: TRBV27; J gene: TRBJ2-1; D gene: TRBD2; clone size: many
CDR3 DNA: TGCAGTGCTAGAGTTGGCGGGGGCCCCTACAATGAGCAGTTCTTC; CDR3 protein: CSARVGGGPYNEQFF; V gene: TRBV20-1; J gene: TRBJ2-1; D gene: .; clone size: few
CDR3 DNA: TGTGCCAGCAGCCAAGATCGGACCCGGGGTGAGCAGTTCTTC; CDR3 protein: CASSQDRTRGEQFF; V gene: TRBV14; J gene: TRBJ2-1; D gene: .; clone size: .
CDR3 DNA: TGTGCCAGCAGCCAGACCTTCTATAATTCACCCCTCCACTTT; CDR3 protein: CASSQTFYNSPLHF; V gene: TRBV3-1; J gene: TRBJ1-6; D gene: .; clone size: .
CDR3 DNA: TGTGCCACCAGCAGACTAGCGGGCGACGGGGCTCAGTTCTTC; CDR3 protein: CATSRLAGDGAQFF; V gene: TRBV15; J gene: TRBJ2-1; D gene: TRBD2; clone size: .
CDR3 DNA: TGCAGTGCTAGTGGAAGGGGGGTGGGGTACAATGAGCAGTTCTTC; CDR3 protein: CSASGRGVGYNEQFF; V gene: TRBV20-1; J gene: TRBJ2-1; D gene: .; clone size: .
CDR3 DNA: TGCAGCGTTGAGCTGGGTGGTGAGCAGTTCTTC; CDR3 protein: CSVELGGEQFF; V gene: TRBV29-1; J gene: TRBJ2-1; D gene: .; clone size: .
CDR3 DNA: TGCGCCAGCAGCCTAGGGACAGGGTTTTATGAGCAGTTCTTC; CDR3 protein: CASSLGTGFYEQFF; V gene: TRBV5-1; J gene: TRBJ2-1; D gene: TRBD1; clone size: .
CDR3 DNA: TGTGCCAGCAGCTCACGACAGATGGGGGAATCACCCCTCCACTTT; CDR3 protein: CASSSRQMGESPLHF; V gene: TRBV7-2; J gene: TRBJ1-6; D gene: .; clone size: .
CDR3 DNA: TGTGCCACCAGTGAGGGAGGGGAGACCCAGTACTTC; CDR3 protein: CATSEGGETQYF; V gene: TRBV24-1; J gene: TRBJ2-5; D gene: TRBD2; clone size: once
CDR3 DNA: TGCAGTGCGCCCGGGACAGGGTCCAGCTATGGCTACACCTTC; CDR3 protein: CSAPGTGSSYGYTF; V gene: TRBV20-1; J gene: TRBJ1-2; D gene: TRBD1; clone size: .
CDR3 DNA: TGTGCCAGCAGTTACGCAGGGGGCGGCACTGAAGCTTTCTTT; CDR3 protein: CASSYAGGGTEAFF; V gene: TRBV2; J gene: TRBJ1-1; D gene: TRBD1; clone size: .
CDR3 DNA: TGCAGTGCTAGGGGGTCCTCGGGGGCCGGGGAGCTGTTTTTT; CDR3 protein: CSARGSSGAGELFF; V gene: TRBV20-1; J gene: TRBJ2-2; D gene: .; clone size: .
CDR3 DNA: TGTGCCACCAGGAACATACCCCTAGGCACAGATACGCAGTATTTT; CDR3 protein: CATRNIPLGTDTQYF; V gene: TRBV10-3; J gene: TRBJ2-3; D gene: .; clone size: .
CDR3 DNA: TGCAGTGCTAGGGCGGGGGCCACCTACAATGAGCAGTTCTTC; CDR3 protein: CSARAGATYNEQFF; V gene: TRBV20-1; J gene: TRBJ2-1; D gene: .; clone size: .
CDR3 DNA: TGTGCCAGCAGCGTCCGGGACAGGGCGCCCCAGCATTTT; CDR3 protein: CASSVRDRAPQHF; V gene: TRBV7-6; J gene: TRBJ1-5; D gene: TRBD1; clone size: .
CDR3 DNA: TGTGCCAGCAGCTTATTAAGCGGGGTCACAGATACGCAGTATTTT; CDR3 protein: CASSLLSGVTDTQYF; V gene: TRBV7-2; J gene: TRBJ2-3; D gene: TRBD2; clone size: .